The 8 T cell receptor beta chains in this list originate from one sample, sequenced in a study of cytomegalovirus exposure and HLA in healthy donors (dated by TCRdb to 2016 to 2017). Library creation used the immunoSEQ multiplex PCR assay. A mixture of 60 forward primers for TCR Vbeta segments and 13 reverse primers for TCR Jbeta segments was used in the multiplex PCR. In its TCRdb copy, this immuneACCESS table keeps in-frame sequences only and misses some clones. Where compared with another copy, unresolved V genes explain less than half of these, and the others have no known cause. The sample has 100,000 or so clones on record, around four fifths of them singletons. The ten largest clones capture 8.6% of the sample. Input material: PBMCs. The receptors stem from a woman aged 40-49 years in good health and CMV-seropositive.

This clone was seen a handful of times. The chain couples TRBV10-3 to TRBJ2-2; TRBD1 matches 8 bases. From germline, CDR1 is ENHRY and CDR2 SYGVKD. Trimming removed 2 bases from V and 4 bases from J; junction bases left unmatched: 6. The CDR3 loop spans 16 amino acids. The CDR3 coding sequence is TGTGCCATCAGTGAGACCAGACAGGGGCGCACCGGGGAGCTGTTTTTT. As protein: CAISETRQGRTGELFF.

This chain uses TRBV2 with TRBJ2-5, with 7 positions matching TRBD1. The end of the DNA fits TRBJ2-7 better, so the J call may be wrong. Germline V gene sequence: CDR1 SNHLY, CDR2 FYNNEI. The CDR3 runs to 15 residues. The CDR3 loop reads CASAEGTVENYEQYF. CDR3 sequence (DNA): TGTGCCAGTGCAGAGGGGACAGTAGAGAACTACGAGCAGTACTTC.

The rearrangement joins TRBV2 to TRBJ2-1; 7 bases map to TRBD1. Germline CDR1 SNHLY, CDR2 FYNNEI. Germline trimming cut 2 bases from V and 6 bases from J; bases unmatched to any gene: 4. The CDR3 length is 14 residues. DNA for the CDR3: TGTGCCAGCAGTGAATCTACAGGGGTCAATGAGCAGTTCTTC. Residues: CASSESTGVNEQFF.

This rearrangement joins TRBV7-8 to TRBJ2-1; TRBD2 is a possible D gene (7 bases). V was pared by 1 base and J by 8 bases, with 15 bases between. Germline V gene lookup returns CDR1 SGHVS and CDR2 FQNEAQ. The CDR3 loop spans 15 amino acids. This CDR3 reads CASSLEGGGNYEQFF. The DNA for the CDR3 is TGTGCCAGCAGCTTAGAGGGGGGAGGGAACTATGAGCAGTTCTTC. The full variable domain, with the rest looked up from reference TRBV7-8 and TRBJ2-1, is GAGVSQSPRYKVAKRGQDVALRCDPISGHVSLFWYQQALGQGPEFLTYFQNEAQLDKSGLPSDRFFAERPEGSVSTLKIQRTQQEDSAVYLCASSLEGGGNYEQFFGPGTRLTVL.

The gene calls are TRBV19 and TRBJ1-2, with D tentatively TRBD1 (5 bases). CDR3 length equals 15 residues. Germline V gene data show CDR1 as LNHDA and CDR2 as SQIVND (reference sequence). V was clipped by 1 base and J by 2 bases, with 11 bases between them. The CDR3 sequence is CASSIGGPDNYGYTF. Written as DNA, the CDR3 is TGTGCCAGTAGTATAGGGGGCCCCGACAACTATGGCTACACCTTC.

This clone showed up just once. The chain is built from TRBV4-1 and TRBJ2-7; D is unresolved. V lost 4 bases and J 2 bases, leaving 12 bases between the germline ends. Germline V gene sequence: CDR1 MGHRA, CDR2 YSYEKL. This CDR3 is 14 amino acids long. CDR3 loop: CASSPYSGPYEQYF. The CDR3 DNA is TGCGCCAGCAGCCCGTACAGTGGGCCCTACGAGCAGTACTTC.

DNA of the CDR3: TGTGCCAGCAGCCTCTCGGGGGGGACTCCCTACGAGCAGTACTTC. It encodes CASSLSGGTPYEQYF. This chain links TRBV11-2 with TRBJ2-7; 8 bases are shared with TRBD2. The CDR3 totals 15 residues. Trimming cost V 5 bases and J 2 bases; bases outside gene matches: 8. Germline lookup yields CDR1 SGHAT and CDR2 FQNNGV.

This chain joins TRBV1 and TRBJ2-1; the table's D call, TRBD2, was not checked against the DNA. TRBV1 is classified as a pseudogene. The CDR3 consists of 14 residues. CDR3 sequence: CTREAGGGVGEQFF. The CDR3 region has the DNA TGCACCAGGGAAGCGGGGGGTGGGGTAGGCGAGCAGTTCTTC.